This T cell receptor beta chain was identified in a study of early T cells in non-severe SARS-CoV-2 infection. Overall study context: Sequencing was performed on bulk RNA from unsorted whole blood, leaving chains unpaired. Study results and caveats: The matching step, a VDJdb search, favored anti-spike CD8 responses and missed private and CD4 specificities.

V lost 0 bases, J lost 0 bases, and 6 bases lay in between. CDR1 and CDR2 from the germline V gene are KGHSH and LQKENI. CDR3 size: 14 residues. Ten or more counts support this clonotype. The antigen is unknown. cDNA molecules, individually, were tagged with unique molecular identifiers. MiXCR, applied by TCRdb to the 5' RACE reads, yields one record per CDR3 protein. Among roughly 34,000 distinct CDR3 sequences listed, approximately 7.1% were seen once. This TCR derives from an adult who was a healthcare worker with PCR-confirmed SARS-CoV-2 infection or an uninfected control (not recorded which). The material sequenced was whole blood, taken at baseline. The J gene is TRBJ2-7, the V gene TRBV18; D remains unclear. CDR3 loop: CASSPPRSSYEQYF. The DNA for the CDR3 is TGTGCCAGCTCACCACCCAGGAGCTCCTACGAGCAGTACTTC.